Each of the 29 T cell receptor beta chains below was sequenced from the same sample in a study of T cell responses to AZD1222 COVID-19 vaccine. Sequenced by immunoSEQ multiplex PCR; TCRdb stores in-frame clones only, minus some. The sample lists 90,000 to 140,000 clones, around 90% occurring once. The sample consisted of peripheral blood, taken on day 0 of AZD1222 vaccination. Receptor source: an adult in good health.

V is TRBV21-1 and J is TRBJ2-1; TRBD1, as called in the table, went unchecked against the DNA. TRBV21-1 is listed as a pseudogene. The CDR3 runs to 12 residues. The CDR3 DNA sequence: TGTGCCAGTATCGACAGGCCTAATGAGCAGTTCTTC. Translation gives CASIDRPNEQFF.

This chain joins TRBV4-1 and TRBJ2-7; D ambiguous. Trimming removed 1 base from V and 0 bases from J, with 7 bases in between. The CDR3 length is 14 residues. Per germline, CDR1 MGHRA and CDR2 YSYEKL. The CDR3 reads CASSQAQSSYEQYF. In nucleotides, the CDR3 is TGCGCCAGCAGCCAAGCACAGAGCTCCTACGAGCAGTACTTC.

The CDR3 reads CASILVGFRGTGELFF. The CDR3, as DNA: TGTGCCAGCATCCTCGTAGGATTCAGGGGCACCGGGGAGCTGTTTTTT. V and J are TRBV28 and TRBJ2-2, with D tentatively TRBD1 (6 bases). The CDR3 has 16 amino acids. V gave up 7 bases and J gave up 4 bases, with 19 bases separating them. Per germline, CDR1 MDHEN and CDR2 SYDVKM.

CDR3 amino acids: CASSGRDRGSTGELFF. The CDR3 DNA follows: TGTGCCAGCAGCGGCCGGGACAGGGGTTCAACCGGGGAGCTGTTTTTT. The V call is TRBV5-6, the J call TRBJ2-2, with 10 bases that match TRBD1. CDR1 is SGHDT and CDR2 is YYEEEE in the germline V gene. V shed 4 bases, J shed 5 bases, and the junction held 8 bases outside the gene matches. This CDR3 comprises 16 residues.

In this sample, this clone turned up a few times. The CDR3, as DNA: TGTGCCAGCAGACAATTTGATGAGCAGTTCTTC. Protein sequence: CASRQFDEQFF. The chain combines TRBV3-1 (or the pseudogene TRBV3-2) with TRBJ2-1; D ambiguous. Trimming stripped 6 bases from V and 8 bases from J, with 8 bases between. The CDR3 has 11 amino acids. Germline V gene lookup returns CDR1 LGHDT and CDR2 YNNKEL (reference sequence).

V usage is TRBV5-1 and J usage is TRBJ2-7; D perhaps matches TRBD1 (6 bases). The germline gives CDR1 SGHRS, CDR2 YFSETQ. The V end lost 2 bases, the J end lost 2 bases, and 11 bases lay between the germline ends. This CDR3 has 14 amino acids. In DNA form, the CDR3 reads TGCGCCAGCAGCTTTACAGGGCTCCCCTACGAGCAGTACTTC. It translates to CASSFTGLPYEQYF.

V usage is TRBV2 and J usage is TRBJ1-4, with a weak D call TRBD1 (5 bases). The germline V gene encodes CDR1 SNHLY and CDR2 FYNNEI. V was trimmed by 4 bases and J by 2 bases, leaving 5 bases between them. This CDR3 contains 13 residues. The CDR3: CASSGGTNEKLFF. Written as DNA, the CDR3 is TGTGCCAGCAGTGGGGGCACTAATGAAAAACTGTTTTTT.

The chain uses TRBV21-1 and TRBJ2-1; the DNA was not compared with TRBD2, the D call given in the table. TRBV21-1 is tagged as a pseudogene. The CDR3 spans 16 residues. The CDR3 spells CASSNNGKNSYNEQFF. In DNA, the CDR3 is TGTGCCAGCAGCAATAACGGGAAAAACTCCTACAATGAGCAGTTCTTC.

This chain uses TRBV10-3 with TRBJ1-1; D gene uncertain. Germline values: CDR1 ENHRY, CDR2 SYGVKD. With 0 bases removed from V and 8 bases from J, the gap between germline ends came to 16 bases. This CDR3 has 15 amino acids. CDR3 sequence: CAISESKQGLDEAFF. DNA for the CDR3: TGTGCCATCAGTGAGTCGAAACAAGGGCTCGACGAAGCTTTCTTT.

The V gene is TRBV24-1, the J gene TRBJ2-1; a weak D match, TRBD2 (5 bases). The germline V gene has CDR1 KGHDR and CDR2 SFDVKD. The CDR3 length is 15 residues. Trimming left V 3 bases short and J 2 bases short, with 10 bases between. The CDR3 sequence is CATSDIRGAYNEQFF. The DNA for the CDR3 is TGTGCCACCAGTGATATCCGGGGAGCCTACAATGAGCAGTTCTTC.

The chain links TRBV11-1 to TRBJ1-4; D possibly corresponds to TRBD1 (5 bases). Trimming left V 1 base short and J 7 bases short, with 13 bases between. This CDR3 is 15 amino acids long. From germline, CDR1 is SGHAT and CDR2 FQDESV (reference sequence). This CDR3 reads CASSLGPGIGEKLFF. The CDR3 DNA sequence: TGTGCCAGCAGCTTAGGACCAGGGATTGGTGAAAAACTGTTTTTT.

This sequence joins TRBV28 and TRBJ2-1, with TRBD2 matching 13 bases. This CDR3 is built from 15 residues. Germline CDR1 reads MDHEN; CDR2 reads SYDVKM. V dropped 6 bases and J dropped 8; count of bases not matched to a gene: 7. The chain's CDR3 is CASSLLAGGYDEQFF. The CDR3 DNA sequence: TGTGCCAGCAGCTTACTAGCGGGAGGGTATGATGAGCAGTTCTTC.

The genes are TRBV28 and TRBJ2-7; 9 bases are a match to TRBD2. There are 14 residues in the CDR3. The ends lost 6 bases at V and 3 bases at J; junction bases unmatched: 6. Looked up from germline, CDR1 is MDHEN and CDR2 is SYDVKM. The CDR3 DNA is TGTGCCAGCAGCCTTAGCGGGAGTATCTACGAGCAGTACTTC. This codes for CASSLSGSIYEQYF.

The V call is TRBV7-9, the J call TRBJ2-1; 13 nucleotides match TRBD2. V dropped 5 bases and J dropped 9; count of bases not matched to a gene: 10. CDR1 SEHNR and CDR2 FQNEAQ come from the germline V gene (reference sequence). The CDR3 has 16 residues. The CDR3 nucleotides are TGTGCCAGCAGCGCGGCCGGGACTAGCGGGATCGGTGAGCAGTTCTTC. Protein sequence: CASSAAGTSGIGEQFF.

The genes are TRBV25-1 and TRBJ2-6, with D perhaps TRBD1 (5 bases). From germline, CDR1 is MGHDK and CDR2 SYGVNS. The CDR3 length is 14 residues. V was clipped by 8 bases and J by 0 bases, with 8 bases between them. The chain's CDR3 is CASDSSSGANVLTF. CDR3 nucleotide sequence: TGTGCCAGCGACAGTAGCTCTGGGGCCAACGTCCTGACTTTC.

The chain couples TRBV18 to TRBJ2-3; no clear D gene. The CDR3 extends over 14 amino acids. Germline loops: CDR1 KGHSH, CDR2 LQKENI. V was clipped by 2 bases and J by 4 bases, with 10 bases between them. CDR3 loop: CASSPGLRSDTQYF. The CDR3 region has the DNA TGTGCCAGCTCACCAGGTTTGAGGTCAGATACGCAGTATTTT. The full variable domain, completed using reference TRBV18 and TRBJ2-3, is NAGVMQNPRHLVRRRGQEARLRCSPMKGHSHVYWYRQLPEEGLKFMVYLQKENIIDESGMPKERFSAEFPKEGPSILRIQQVVRGDSAAYFCASSPGLRSDTQYFGPGTRLTVL.

The genes are TRBV19 and TRBJ1-5; D gene uncertain. Germline loops: CDR1 LNHDA, CDR2 SQIVND (reference sequence). The V gene lost 3 bases and the J gene lost 5 bases, with 8 bases spanning the gap. The CDR3 has 13 residues. CDR3 nucleotides: TGTGCCAGTAGTATGGGTCAGGATCAGCCCCAGCATTTT. This gives the protein CASSMGQDQPQHF.

The chain couples TRBV10-3 to TRBJ2-3, with TRBD2 matching over 10 bases. Losses at the gene ends were 0 bases for V and 2 bases for J; bases not matched to a gene: 2. The CDR3 totals 16 residues. CDR1 and CDR2 (germline): ENHRY, SYGVKD. CDR3 region: CAISESGTSATDTQYF. The CDR3 DNA reads as TGTGCCATCAGTGAGTCTGGGACTAGCGCCACAGATACGCAGTATTTT.

V usage is TRBV19 and J usage is TRBJ2-1, with 10 bases lining up with TRBD2. Germline V gene lookup returns CDR1 LNHDA and CDR2 SQIVND (reference sequence). Unmatched junction bases numbered 8, after V lost 9 bases and J lost 3 bases. The CDR3 runs 15 residues. CDR3 residues: CASRLAGGIYNEQFF. Here the CDR3 DNA reads TGTGCCAGCCGATTAGCGGGAGGTATCTACAATGAGCAGTTCTTC. The variable domain in full, completed from reference TRBV19 and TRBJ2-1, reads DGGITQSPKYLFRKEGQNVTLSCEQNLNHDAMYWYRQDPGQGLRLIYYSQIVNDFQKGDIAEGYSVSREKKESFPLTVTSAQKNPTAFYLCASRLAGGIYNEQFFGPGTRLTVL.

This chain links TRBV27 with TRBJ1-3, with D hard to call. With 4 bases removed from V and 0 bases from J, the gap between germline ends came to 13 bases. Germline CDR1 reads MNHEY; CDR2 reads SMNVEV (reference sequence). CDR3 length equals 16 residues. As DNA, the CDR3 is TGTGCCAGCAGTTCCGAAGGACGCAGCTCTGGAAACACCATATATTTT. The encoded protein is CASSSEGRSSGNTIYF.

The chain is built from TRBV9 and TRBJ1-2; D not resolved. V dropped 2 bases and J dropped 8 bases, with 16 bases sitting between them. The CDR3 has 14 amino acids. In germline, CDR1 is SGDLS, CDR2 YYNGEE. The chain's CDR3 is CASSVSWDSGGYTF. As DNA, the CDR3 is TGTGCCAGCAGCGTCTCTTGGGATTCTGGCGGCTACACCTTC. Full variable domain (rest looked up from reference TRBV9 and TRBJ1-2): DSGVTQTPKHLITATGQRVTLRCSPRSGDLSVYWYQQSLDQGLQFLIQYYNGEERAKGNILERFSAQQFPDLHSELNLSSLELGDSALYFCASSVSWDSGGYTFGSGTRLTVV.

The chain is built from TRBV25-1 and TRBJ2-7; TRBD1 might be the D (5 bases). Trimming removed 4 bases from V and 2 bases from J, with 15 bases in between. The CDR3 is 15 amino acids. Per germline, CDR1 MGHDK and CDR2 SYGVNS. The DNA for the CDR3 is TGTGCCAGCAGTGGGGCCCAAGGGGTGGCCTACGAGCAGTACTTC. Translating it yields CASSGAQGVAYEQYF.

Regarding this clone: A junction boundary mismatches the germline segment, possibly from a read error. The J gene is TRBJ2-5, the V gene TRBV7-2, with a weak D call TRBD2 (6 bases). The CDR3 extends over 16 amino acids. Germline lookup yields CDR1 SGHTA and CDR2 FQGNSA. CDR3 sequence: CASSLAPGSAGGPVDF. The CDR3 region has the DNA TGTGCCAGCAGCTTAGCGCCCGGGAGCGCAGGAGGCCCAGTGGACTTC.

This clone was observed a single time. In nucleotides, the CDR3 is TGTGCCATCAGTGAGTTTGAGGGAGGCAATGAGCAGTTCTTC. It specifies CAISEFEGGNEQFF. The gene calls are TRBV10-3 and TRBJ2-1; tentatively, D is TRBD2 (6 bases). V shed 1 base and J shed 6 bases, with 10 bases lying between them. CDR3 length equals 14 residues. The germline gives CDR1 ENHRY, CDR2 SYGVKD.

The gene calls are TRBV7-6 and TRBJ2-3, with D uncertain. Germline CDR1 and CDR2: SGHVS and FNYEAQ. Trimming took off 5 bases at V and 5 bases at J, with 17 bases between the two ends. This CDR3 contains 15 residues. The CDR3 DNA follows: TGTGCCAGCAGCCCGACACCGGGCAACCAAGATACGCAGTATTTT. Translating it yields CASSPTPGNQDTQYF.

The chain couples TRBV7-2 to TRBJ2-1; weak D call: TRBD2 (5 bases). Germline lookup yields CDR1 SGHTA and CDR2 FQGNSA. V shed 5 bases and J shed 7 bases, with 18 bases lying between them. There are 15 residues in the CDR3. This CDR3 is CASSKRLQRANEQFF. The CDR3 DNA sequence: TGTGCCAGCAGCAAAAGGCTGCAGAGGGCTAATGAGCAGTTCTTC.

The chain employs TRBV9 and TRBJ1-2; perhaps TRBD1 as D (5 bases). The CDR3 covers 17 residues. Trimming removed 4 bases from V and 6 bases from J, with 25 bases in between. Germline-derived CDR1 and CDR2 are SGDLS and YYNGEE. The CDR3 DNA reads TGTGCCAGCAGCTTCACCCTGAGGACACCCGGGGAGAATGGCTACACCTTC. Protein sequence: CASSFTLRTPGENGYTF.

This rearrangement joins TRBV12-3 or TRBV12-4 to TRBJ2-7; D ambiguous. This CDR3 comprises 11 residues. The V and J ends lost 2 bases and 6 bases respectively, with 5 bases between them. In DNA, the CDR3 is TGTGCCAGCAGTTTACAGACCGAGCAGTACTTC. Residues: CASSLQTEQYF.

The chain links TRBV6-5 to TRBJ2-7; tentative D call: TRBD1 (6 bases). Trimming pared 10 bases from V and 2 bases from J, leaving 18 bases between. The V gene's germline CDR1 is MNHEY and CDR2 SVGAGI. The CDR3 is 14 amino acids. As DNA, the CDR3 is TGTGCCATCCGCTCGGCAGGGGACCCCTACGAGCAGTACTTC. Its protein product is CAIRSAGDPYEQYF.